This T cell receptor (beta chain) was recorded in a study of cytomegalovirus exposure and HLA in healthy donors. Study background: Genotyping showed roughly 86% of roughly 400 donors falling in the Caucasian-associated ancestry cluster. General study findings and limits: Analysis performed later found roughly 18,000 TCR beta sequences associated with HLA alleles at 0.05 false discovery rate. The classifier, whose performance was assessed in both the original and validation cohorts, reportedly diagnosed cytomegalovirus status with high specificity and sensitivity.

The PCR had 60 Vbeta and 13 Jbeta primers. The table came from immunoSEQ multiplex PCR; TCRdb's copy has only in-frame clones and leaves some out. The sample lists 79,000 or so clones, 65% to 85% occurring once. This clone was seen more than once but under ten times. The antigen remains undetermined. Losses at the gene ends were 1 base for V and 3 bases for J; bases not matched to a gene: 4. The CDR3 runs 15 residues. Germline loops: CDR1 LGHNA, CDR2 YSLEER. The sample was PBMCs. The chain employs TRBV4-3 and TRBJ2-3; 7 nucleotides agree with TRBD2. The receptor comes from a woman aged 40 to 50 in good health and CMV-seropositive. In DNA form, the CDR3 reads TGCGCCAGCAGCCAAGCGGGAGGCCTGACAGATACGCAGTATTTT. Its translation: CASSQAGGLTDTQYF.